A single T cell receptor beta chain is shown here with its context. What it binds is unknown. The data stem from a study of T cell responses to AZD1222 COVID-19 vaccine. Whole-study findings and limits: Mostly white British, mostly female donors; authors suggested clonal diversity may be underestimated. There were vaccine-associated CD4 TCRs across spike, dominant at 160-218 and 743-854. Of the AZD1222 recipients, only 5 to 7 were seropositive at baseline.

This CDR3 spans 14 amino acids. The germline gives CDR1 MDHEN, CDR2 SYDVKM. V was clipped by 5 bases and J by 2 bases; unmatched bases: 2. Only in-frame clones appear in the TCRdb table, and some are missing; sequencing was by immunoSEQ multiplex PCR. The table lists about 97,000 clones, about 89% of them singletons. This chain connects TRBV28 to TRBJ2-3, with 9 positions matching TRBD2. The material was peripheral blood, obtained on day 0 of AZD1222 vaccination. The receptor was derived from an adult in good health. CDR3 DNA: TGTGCCAGCAGTCTAGCGGGGTCCACAGATACGCAGTATTTT. As protein: CASSLAGSTDTQYF.